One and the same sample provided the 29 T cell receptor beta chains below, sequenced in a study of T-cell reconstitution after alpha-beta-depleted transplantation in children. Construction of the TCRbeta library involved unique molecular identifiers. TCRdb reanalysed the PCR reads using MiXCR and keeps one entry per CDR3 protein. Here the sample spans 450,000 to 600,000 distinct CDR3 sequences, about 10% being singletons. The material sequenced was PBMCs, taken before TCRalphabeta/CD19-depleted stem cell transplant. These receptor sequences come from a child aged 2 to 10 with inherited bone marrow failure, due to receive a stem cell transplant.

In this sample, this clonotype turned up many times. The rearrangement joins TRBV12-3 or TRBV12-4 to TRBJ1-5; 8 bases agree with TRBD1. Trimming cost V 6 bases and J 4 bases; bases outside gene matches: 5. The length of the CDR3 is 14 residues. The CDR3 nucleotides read TGTGCCAGCAGCGGGACAGGATGGAATCAGCCCCAGCATTTT. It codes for CASSGTGWNQPQHF.

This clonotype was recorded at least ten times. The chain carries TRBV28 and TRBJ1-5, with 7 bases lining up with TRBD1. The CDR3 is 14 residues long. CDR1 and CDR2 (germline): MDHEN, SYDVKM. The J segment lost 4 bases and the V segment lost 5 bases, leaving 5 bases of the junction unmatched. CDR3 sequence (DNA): TGTGCCAGCAGTCCTCCGGGACAGAATCAGCCCCAGCATTTT. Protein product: CASSPPGQNQPQHF.

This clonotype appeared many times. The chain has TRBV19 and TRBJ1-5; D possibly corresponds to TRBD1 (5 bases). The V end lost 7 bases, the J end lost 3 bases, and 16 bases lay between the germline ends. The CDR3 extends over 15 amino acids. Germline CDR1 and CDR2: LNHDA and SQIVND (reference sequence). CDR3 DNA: TGTGCCAGTACTGCAGGGCGGGGAGCCAATCAGCCCCAGCATTTT. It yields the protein CASTAGRGANQPQHF.

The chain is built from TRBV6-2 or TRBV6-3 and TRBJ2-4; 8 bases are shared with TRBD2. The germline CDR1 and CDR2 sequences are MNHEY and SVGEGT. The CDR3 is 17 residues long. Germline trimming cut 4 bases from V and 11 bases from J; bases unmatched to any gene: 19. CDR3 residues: CASSSPGTRFLSVFQYF. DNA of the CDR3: TGTGCCAGCAGTTCCCCCGGGACTAGGTTCCTTAGCGTATTTCAGTACTTC.

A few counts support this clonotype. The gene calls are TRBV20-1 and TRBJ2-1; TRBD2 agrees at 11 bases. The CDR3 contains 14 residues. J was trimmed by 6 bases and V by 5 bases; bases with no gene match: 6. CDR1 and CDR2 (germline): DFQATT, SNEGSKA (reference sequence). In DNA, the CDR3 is TGCAGTGCTGACGGGACTAGCGGAGGCAATGAGCAGTTCTTC. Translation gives CSADGTSGGNEQFF.

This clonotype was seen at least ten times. The DNA of the CDR3 is TGTGCCAGCAGTCCTGGACGGCTCTATGGCTACACCTTC. This gives the protein CASSPGRLYGYTF. The V and J genes are TRBV12-3 or TRBV12-4 and TRBJ1-2, with D unclear. V was pared by 5 bases and J by 4 bases, with 11 bases between. CDR3 size: 13 residues.

The CDR3 here is CASQGGPTYNEQFF. For the CDR3, the DNA is TGTGCCAGTCAGGGCGGGCCTACCTACAATGAGCAGTTCTTC. This rearrangement joins TRBV19 to TRBJ2-1; the D call may be TRBD1 or TRBD2 (5 bases each). CDR1 is LNHDA and CDR2 is SQIVND in the germline V gene (reference sequence). V was shortened by 8 bases and J by 2 bases, with 13 bases between the two germline ends. The CDR3 is made up of 14 amino acids.

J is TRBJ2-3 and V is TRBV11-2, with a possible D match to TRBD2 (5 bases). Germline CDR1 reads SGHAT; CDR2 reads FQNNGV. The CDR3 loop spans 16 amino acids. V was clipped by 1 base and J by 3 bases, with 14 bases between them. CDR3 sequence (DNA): TGTGCCAGCAGCTTAGGGTGGACTCGGTCTACAGATACGCAGTATTTT. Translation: CASSLGWTRSTDTQYF.

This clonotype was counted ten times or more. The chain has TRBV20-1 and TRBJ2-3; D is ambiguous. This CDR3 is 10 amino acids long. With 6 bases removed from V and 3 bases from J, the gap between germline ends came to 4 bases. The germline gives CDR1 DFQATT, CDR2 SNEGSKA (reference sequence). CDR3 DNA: TGCAGTGCCGCTACAGATACGCAGTATTTT. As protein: CSAATDTQYF.

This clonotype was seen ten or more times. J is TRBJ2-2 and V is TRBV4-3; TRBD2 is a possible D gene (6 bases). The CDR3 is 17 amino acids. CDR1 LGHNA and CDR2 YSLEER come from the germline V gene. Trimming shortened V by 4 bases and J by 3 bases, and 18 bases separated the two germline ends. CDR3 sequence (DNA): TGCGCCAGCAGCCGCGAGACCGGGACTCCTTACACCGGGGAGCTGTTTTTT. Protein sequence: CASSRETGTPYTGELFF.

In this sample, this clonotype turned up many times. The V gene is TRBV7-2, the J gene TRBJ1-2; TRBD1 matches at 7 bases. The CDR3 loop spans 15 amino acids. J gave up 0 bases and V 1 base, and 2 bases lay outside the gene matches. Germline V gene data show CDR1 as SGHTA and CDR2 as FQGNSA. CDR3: CASSLVGGPNYGYTF. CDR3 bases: TGTGCCAGCAGCTTAGTAGGGGGCCCTAACTATGGCTACACCTTC.

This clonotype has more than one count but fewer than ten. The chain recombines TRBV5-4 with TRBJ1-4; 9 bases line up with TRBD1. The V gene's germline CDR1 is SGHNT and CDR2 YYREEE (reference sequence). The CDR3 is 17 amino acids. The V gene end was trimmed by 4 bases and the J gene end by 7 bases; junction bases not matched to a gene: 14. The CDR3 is CASSTTGGGPRGEKLFF. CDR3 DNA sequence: TGTGCCAGCAGCACAACAGGGGGCGGCCCCCGGGGTGAAAAACTGTTTTTT.

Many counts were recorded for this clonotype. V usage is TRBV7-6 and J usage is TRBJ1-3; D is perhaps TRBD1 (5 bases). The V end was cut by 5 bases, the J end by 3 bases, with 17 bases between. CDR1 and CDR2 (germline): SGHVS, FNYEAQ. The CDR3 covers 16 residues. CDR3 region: CASSPVQGGGGNTIYF. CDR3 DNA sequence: TGTGCCAGCAGCCCCGTCCAGGGCGGCGGTGGAAACACCATATATTTT.

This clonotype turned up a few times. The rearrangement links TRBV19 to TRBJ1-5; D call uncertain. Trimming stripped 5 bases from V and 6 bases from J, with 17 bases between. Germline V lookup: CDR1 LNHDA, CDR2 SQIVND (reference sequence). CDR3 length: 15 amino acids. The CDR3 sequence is CASSEWDGGSQPQHF. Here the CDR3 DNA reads TGTGCCAGTAGTGAATGGGATGGCGGGTCTCAGCCCCAGCATTTT.

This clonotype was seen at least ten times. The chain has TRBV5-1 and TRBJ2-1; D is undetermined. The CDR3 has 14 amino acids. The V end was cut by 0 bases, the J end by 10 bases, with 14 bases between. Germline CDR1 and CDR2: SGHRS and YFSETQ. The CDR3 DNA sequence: TGCGCCAGCAGCTTGGGCGACCTAAGATCCGAGCAGTTCTTC. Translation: CASSLGDLRSEQFF.

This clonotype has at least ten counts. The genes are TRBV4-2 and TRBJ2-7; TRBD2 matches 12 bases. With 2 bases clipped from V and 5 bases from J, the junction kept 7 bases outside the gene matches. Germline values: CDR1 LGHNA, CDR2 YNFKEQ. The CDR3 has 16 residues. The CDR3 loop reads CASSQSPGLAGNEQYF. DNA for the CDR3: TGTGCCAGCAGCCAATCTCCGGGACTAGCGGGTAACGAGCAGTACTTC.

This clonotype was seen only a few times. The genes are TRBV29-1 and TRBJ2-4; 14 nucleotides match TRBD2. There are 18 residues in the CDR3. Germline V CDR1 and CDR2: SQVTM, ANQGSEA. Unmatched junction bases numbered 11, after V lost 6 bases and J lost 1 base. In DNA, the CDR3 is TGCAGCGTCCTGACTAGCGGGAGGGCCCAGGGGGCCAAAAACATTCAGTACTTC. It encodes CSVLTSGRAQGAKNIQYF.

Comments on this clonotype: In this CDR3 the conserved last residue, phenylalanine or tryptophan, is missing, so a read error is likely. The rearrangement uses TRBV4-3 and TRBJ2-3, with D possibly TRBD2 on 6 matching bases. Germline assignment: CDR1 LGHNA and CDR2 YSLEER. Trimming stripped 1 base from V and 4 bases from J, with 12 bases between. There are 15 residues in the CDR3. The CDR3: CASSQVEAGPDTQYS. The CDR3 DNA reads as TGCGCCAGCAGCCAAGTGGAAGCGGGTCCAGATACGCAGTATTCT.

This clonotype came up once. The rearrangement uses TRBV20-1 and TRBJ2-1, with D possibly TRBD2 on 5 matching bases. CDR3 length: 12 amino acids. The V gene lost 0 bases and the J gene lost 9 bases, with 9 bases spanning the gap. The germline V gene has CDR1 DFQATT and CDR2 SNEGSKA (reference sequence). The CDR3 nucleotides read TGCAGTGCTAGAGATCACCGGGGTGAGCAGTTCTTC. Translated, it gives CSARDHRGEQFF.

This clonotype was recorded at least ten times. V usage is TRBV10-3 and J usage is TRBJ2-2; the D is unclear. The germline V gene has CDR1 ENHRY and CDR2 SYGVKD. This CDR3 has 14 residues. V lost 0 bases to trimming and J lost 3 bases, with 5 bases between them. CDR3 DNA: TGTGCCATCAGTGAGTCTTGGGACACCGGGGAGCTGTTTTTT. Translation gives CAISESWDTGELFF.

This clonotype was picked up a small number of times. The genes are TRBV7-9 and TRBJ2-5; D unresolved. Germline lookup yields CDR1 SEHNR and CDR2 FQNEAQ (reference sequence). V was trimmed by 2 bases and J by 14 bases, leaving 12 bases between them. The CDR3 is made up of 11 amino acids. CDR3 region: CASSLTSKSYF. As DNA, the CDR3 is TGTGCCAGCAGCTTAACGAGCAAGTCATACTTC.

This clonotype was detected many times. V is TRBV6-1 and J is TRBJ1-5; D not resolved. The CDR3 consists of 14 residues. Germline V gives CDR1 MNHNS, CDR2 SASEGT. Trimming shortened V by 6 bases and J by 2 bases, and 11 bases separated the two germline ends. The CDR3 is CASSDSIGNQPQHF. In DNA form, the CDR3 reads TGTGCCAGCAGCGATTCGATAGGCAATCAGCCCCAGCATTTT.

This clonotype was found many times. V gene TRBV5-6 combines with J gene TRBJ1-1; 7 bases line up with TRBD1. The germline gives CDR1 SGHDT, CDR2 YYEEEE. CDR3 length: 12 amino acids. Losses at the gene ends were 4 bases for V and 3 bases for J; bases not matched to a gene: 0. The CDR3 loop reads CASSQGDTEAFF. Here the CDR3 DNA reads TGTGCCAGCAGCCAGGGGGACACTGAAGCTTTCTTT.

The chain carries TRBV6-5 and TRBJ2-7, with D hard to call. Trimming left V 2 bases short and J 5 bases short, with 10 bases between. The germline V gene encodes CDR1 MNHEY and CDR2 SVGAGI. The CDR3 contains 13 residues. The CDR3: CASSYGVPHEQYF. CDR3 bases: TGTGCCAGCAGTTACGGCGTCCCCCACGAGCAGTACTTC.

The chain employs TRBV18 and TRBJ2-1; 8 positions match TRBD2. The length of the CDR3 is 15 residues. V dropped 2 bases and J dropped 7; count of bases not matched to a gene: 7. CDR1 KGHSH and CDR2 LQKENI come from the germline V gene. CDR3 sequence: CASSPVPSGPNEQFF. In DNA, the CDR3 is TGTGCCAGCTCACCAGTGCCTAGCGGGCCGAATGAGCAGTTCTTC.

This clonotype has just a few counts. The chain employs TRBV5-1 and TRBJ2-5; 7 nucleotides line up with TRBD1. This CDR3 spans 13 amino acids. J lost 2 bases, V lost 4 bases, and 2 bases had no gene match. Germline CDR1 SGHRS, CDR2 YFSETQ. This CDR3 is CASSQGQQETQYF. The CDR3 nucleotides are TGCGCCAGCAGCCAGGGACAGCAAGAGACCCAGTACTTC.

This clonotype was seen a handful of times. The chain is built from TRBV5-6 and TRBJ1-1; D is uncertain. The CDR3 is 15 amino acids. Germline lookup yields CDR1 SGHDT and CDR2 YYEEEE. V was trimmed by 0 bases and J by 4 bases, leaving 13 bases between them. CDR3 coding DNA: TGTGCCAGCAGCTTGGCCCTTCTGGGTCCCACTGAAGCTTTCTTT. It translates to CASSLALLGPTEAFF.

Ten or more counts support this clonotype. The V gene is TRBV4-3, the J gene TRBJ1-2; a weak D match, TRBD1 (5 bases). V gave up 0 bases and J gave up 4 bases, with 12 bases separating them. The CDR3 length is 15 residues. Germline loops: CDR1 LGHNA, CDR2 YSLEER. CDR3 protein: CASSQDARGRYGYTF. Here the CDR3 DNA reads TGCGCCAGCAGCCAAGATGCGAGGGGACGCTATGGCTACACCTTC.

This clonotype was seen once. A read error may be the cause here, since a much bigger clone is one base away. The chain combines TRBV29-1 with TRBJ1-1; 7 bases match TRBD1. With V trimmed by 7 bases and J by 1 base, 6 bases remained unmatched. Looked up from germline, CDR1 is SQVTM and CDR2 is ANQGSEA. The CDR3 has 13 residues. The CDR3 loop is CSASGTANTEAFF. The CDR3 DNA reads TGCAGCGCCTCCGGGACAGCGAACACTGAAGCTTTCTTT. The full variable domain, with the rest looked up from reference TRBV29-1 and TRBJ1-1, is SAVISQKPSRDICQRGTSLTIQCQVDSQVTMMFWYRQQPGQSLTLIATANQGSEATYESGFVIDKFPISRPNLTFSTLTVSNMSPEDSSIYLCSASGTANTEAFFGQGTRLTVV.